Presented here are 4 T cell receptor beta chains from one specimen sequenced in a study of blood T cell repertoires in COVID-19. Assay used: immunoSEQ multiplex PCR; TCRdb lists only in-frame clones, some missing. The sample shows some 390,000 clones, approximately 89% of them seen only once. Sequencing input: peripheral blood. These receptors all stem from a woman aged 40 to 49 with COVID-19, enrolled during active disease.

This clone was seen a single time. The chain carries TRBV7-6 and TRBJ2-5; 12 nucleotides agree with TRBD2. Germline lookup yields CDR1 SGHVS and CDR2 FNYEAQ. V lost 2 bases and J lost 2; bases outside the gene matches: 9. CDR3 length equals 18 residues. CDR3 nucleotide sequence: TGTGCCAGCAGCTTAACGCGGCGGCTAGCGGGGGGGCAAGAGACCCAGTACTTC. Translating gives CASSLTRRLAGGQETQYF.

V usage is TRBV3-1 (or the pseudogene TRBV3-2) and J usage is TRBJ2-1; D may be TRBD2 (5 bases). The CDR3 spans 13 residues. The germline V gene has CDR1 LGHDT and CDR2 YNNKEL (reference sequence). Trimming removed 0 bases at V and 7 bases at J, with 7 bases between. CDR3 sequence: CASSQEAVNEQFF. As DNA, the CDR3 is TGTGCCAGCAGCCAAGAAGCGGTTAATGAGCAGTTCTTC.

The genes are TRBV19 and TRBJ1-5; D unclear. Germline loops: CDR1 LNHDA, CDR2 SQIVND (reference sequence). The CDR3 spans 19 residues. The germline V and J ends were trimmed by 7 bases and 1 base, with 26 bases remaining between them. In nucleotides, the CDR3 is TGTGCCAGTACCCCGACCTCGCGGGTGTTTAGTGGAAGCAATCAGCCCCAGCATTTT. This encodes CASTPTSRVFSGSNQPQHF.

This clone was detected a few times. The rearrangement joins TRBV19 to TRBJ1-1; TRBD1 agrees at 8 bases. The CDR3 is made up of 13 amino acids. The V gene end was trimmed by 4 bases and the J gene end by 6 bases; junction bases not matched to a gene: 4. In germline, CDR1 is LNHDA, CDR2 SQIVND (reference sequence). The CDR3 region has the DNA TGTGCCAGTAGTACACAACAGGGGGCTGAAGCTTTCTTT. This translates into CASSTQQGAEAFF.